This T cell receptor (beta chain) was found in a study of T cells in narcolepsy. With 6 bases removed from V and 8 bases from J, the gap between germline ends came to 20 bases. Per germline, CDR1 SQVTM and CDR2 ANQGSEA. This CDR3 contains 15 residues. As concerns this clone: Its target is not known.

Study-level results: Autoreactive HCRT-specific and TRIB2-specific clonotypes were marked in same-patient CSF-versus-blood CD4+ comparisons.

The method was immunoSEQ multiplex PCR; TCRdb's version includes in-frame clones alone and lacks a portion of them. The sample lists 25,000 to 35,000 clones, 75% to 90% occurring once. The source of this sequence is a human donor with narcolepsy. Sequencing was done on a sample of CD45RA- memory CD4+ T cells from PBMCs. The rearrangement uses TRBV29-1 and TRBJ1-6, with TRBD1 as a possible D gene (5 bases). CDR3 in DNA: TGCAGCGTGGGGGGGGGAAGGGATTTCGATTCACCCCTCCACTTT. Residues: CSVGGGRDFDSPLHF.